This T cell receptor (beta chain) was found in a study of technical replicates of blood from a handful of donors. The assay was immunoSEQ multiplex PCR, and TCRdb's table has in-frame clones only and misses some. Altogether tens of thousands of clones are present, about 93% being singletons, with the ten largest covering around 0.25%. Trimming took 2 bases from V and 6 from J, leaving 13 bases between them. Germline V lookup: CDR1 KGHSY, CDR2 FQNENV. This CDR3 has 14 amino acids. The chain has TRBV16 and TRBJ1-1; D call uncertain. The TCR originated in a human donor in good health. The sample was T cells isolated from PBMCs. The CDR3 spells CASSQRGGLAEAFF. In DNA form, the CDR3 reads TGTGCCAGCAGCCAACGGGGAGGGTTGGCTGAAGCTTTCTTT.